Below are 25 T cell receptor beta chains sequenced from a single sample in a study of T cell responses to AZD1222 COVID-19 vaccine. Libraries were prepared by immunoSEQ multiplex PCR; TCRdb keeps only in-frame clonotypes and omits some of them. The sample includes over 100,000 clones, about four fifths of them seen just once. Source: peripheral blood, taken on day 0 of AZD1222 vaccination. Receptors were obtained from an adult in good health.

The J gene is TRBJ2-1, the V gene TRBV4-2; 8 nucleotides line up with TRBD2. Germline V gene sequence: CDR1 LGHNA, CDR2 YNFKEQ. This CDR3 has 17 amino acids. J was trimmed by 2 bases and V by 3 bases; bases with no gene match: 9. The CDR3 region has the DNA TGTGCCAGCAGCCACATACGGAAGCGGGAGCCCTACAATGAGCAGTTCTTC. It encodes CASSHIRKREPYNEQFF.

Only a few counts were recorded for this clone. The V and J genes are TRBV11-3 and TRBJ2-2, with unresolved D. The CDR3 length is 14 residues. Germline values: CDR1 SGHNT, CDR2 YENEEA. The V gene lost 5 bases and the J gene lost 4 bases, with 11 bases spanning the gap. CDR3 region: CASSDTTTTGELFF. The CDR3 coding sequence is TGTGCCAGCAGCGACACAACAACCACCGGGGAGCTGTTTTTT.

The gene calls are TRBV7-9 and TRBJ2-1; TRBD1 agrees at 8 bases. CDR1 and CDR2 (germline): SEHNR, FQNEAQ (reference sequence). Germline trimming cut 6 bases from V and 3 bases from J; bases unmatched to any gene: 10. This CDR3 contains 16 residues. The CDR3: CASSPTGGLGYNEQFF. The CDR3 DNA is TGTGCCAGCAGTCCCACAGGGGGGCTAGGCTACAATGAGCAGTTCTTC.

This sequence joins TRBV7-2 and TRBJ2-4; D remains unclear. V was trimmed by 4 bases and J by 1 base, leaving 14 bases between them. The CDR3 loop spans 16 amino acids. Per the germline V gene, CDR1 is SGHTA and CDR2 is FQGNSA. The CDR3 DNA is TGTGCCAGCAGCTCTTCCTTCATTGATGCCAAAAACATTCAGTACTTC. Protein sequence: CASSSSFIDAKNIQYF.

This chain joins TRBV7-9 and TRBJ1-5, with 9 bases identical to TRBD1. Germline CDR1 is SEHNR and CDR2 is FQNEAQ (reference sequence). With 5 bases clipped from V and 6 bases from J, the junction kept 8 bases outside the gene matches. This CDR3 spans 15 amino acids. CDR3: CASSPTGGAGQPQHF. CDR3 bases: TGTGCCAGCAGCCCCACAGGGGGCGCCGGTCAGCCCCAGCATTTT.

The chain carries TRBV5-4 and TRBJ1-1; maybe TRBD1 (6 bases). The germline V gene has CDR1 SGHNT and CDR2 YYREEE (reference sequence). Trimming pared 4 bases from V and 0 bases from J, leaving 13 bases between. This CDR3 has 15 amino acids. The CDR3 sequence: CASSPRQAMNTEAFF. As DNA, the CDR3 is TGTGCCAGCAGCCCCCGACAGGCCATGAACACTGAAGCTTTCTTT.

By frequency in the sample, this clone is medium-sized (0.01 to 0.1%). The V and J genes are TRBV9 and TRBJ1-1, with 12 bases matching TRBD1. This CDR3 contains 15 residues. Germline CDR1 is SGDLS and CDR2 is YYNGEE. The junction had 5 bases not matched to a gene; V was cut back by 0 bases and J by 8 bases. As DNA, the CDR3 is TGTGCCAGCAGCGTAGCCGGGACAGGGGGCTGGGAAGCTTTCTTT. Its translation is CASSVAGTGGWEAFF.

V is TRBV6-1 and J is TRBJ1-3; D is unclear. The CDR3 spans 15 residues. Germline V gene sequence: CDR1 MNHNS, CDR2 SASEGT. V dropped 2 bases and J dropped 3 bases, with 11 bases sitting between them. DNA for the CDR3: TGTGCCAGCAGTGAACTTGTGGGTAGTGGAAACACCATATATTTT. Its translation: CASSELVGSGNTIYF.

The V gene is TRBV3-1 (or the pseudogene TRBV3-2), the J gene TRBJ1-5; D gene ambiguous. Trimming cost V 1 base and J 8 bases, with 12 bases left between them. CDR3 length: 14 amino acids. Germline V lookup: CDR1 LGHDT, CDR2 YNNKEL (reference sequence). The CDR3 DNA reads TGTGCCAGCAGCCAAGGGACGGCGCGCGAGCCCCAGCATTTT. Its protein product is CASSQGTAREPQHF.

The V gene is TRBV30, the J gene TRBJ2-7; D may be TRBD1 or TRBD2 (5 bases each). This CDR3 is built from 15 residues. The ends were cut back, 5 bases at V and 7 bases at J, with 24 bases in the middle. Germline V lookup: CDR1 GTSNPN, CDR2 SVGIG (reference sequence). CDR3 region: CAWQTGTQSWGEQYF. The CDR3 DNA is TGTGCCTGGCAAACCGGGACGCAATCCTGGGGAGAGCAGTACTTC.

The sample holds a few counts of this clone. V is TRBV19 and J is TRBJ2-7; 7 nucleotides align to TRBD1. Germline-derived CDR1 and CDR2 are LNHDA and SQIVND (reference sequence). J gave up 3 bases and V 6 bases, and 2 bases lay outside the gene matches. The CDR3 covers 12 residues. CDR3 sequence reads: CASSAGGYEQYF. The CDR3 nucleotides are TGTGCCAGTAGCGCAGGGGGCTACGAGCAGTACTTC.

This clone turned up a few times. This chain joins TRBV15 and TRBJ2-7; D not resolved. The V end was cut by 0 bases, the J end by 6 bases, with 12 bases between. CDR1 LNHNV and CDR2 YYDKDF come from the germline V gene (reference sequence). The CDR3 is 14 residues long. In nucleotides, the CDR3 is TGTGCCACCAGCAGAGATAGGGCCTTGGGCGAGCAGTACTTC. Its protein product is CATSRDRALGEQYF.

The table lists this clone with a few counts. In DNA, the CDR3 is TGCAGCGTTGGAGATGTCAATCAGCCCCAGCATTTT. It yields the protein CSVGDVNQPQHF. The V and J genes are TRBV29-1 and TRBJ1-5; D call uncertain. The CDR3 consists of 12 residues. Germline V gene data show CDR1 as SQVTM and CDR2 as ANQGSEA. The ends were cut back, 4 bases at V and 3 bases at J, with 7 bases in the middle.

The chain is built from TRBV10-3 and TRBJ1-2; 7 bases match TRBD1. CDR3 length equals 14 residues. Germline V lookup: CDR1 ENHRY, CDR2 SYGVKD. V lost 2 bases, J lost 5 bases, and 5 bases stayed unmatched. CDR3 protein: CAISEGGGKYGYTF. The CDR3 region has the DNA TGTGCCATCAGTGAGGGAGGGGGCAAGTATGGCTACACCTTC.

CDR3 residues: CASSRTSHEQFF. CDR3 DNA: TGTGCCAGCAGTCGGACTAGCCATGAGCAGTTCTTC. The chain has TRBV2 and TRBJ2-1, with 8 bases lining up with TRBD2. The CDR3 covers 12 residues. Germline CDR1 is SNHLY and CDR2 is FYNNEI. V was clipped by 5 bases and J by 8 bases; unmatched bases: 2. The variable domain in full, with the rest retrieved from reference TRBV2 and TRBJ2-1, is EPEVTQTPSHQVTQMGQEVILRCVPISNHLYFYWYRQILGQKVEFLVSFYNNEISEKSEIFDDQFSVERPDGSNFTLKIRSTKLEDSAMYFCASSRTSHEQFFGPGTRLTVL.

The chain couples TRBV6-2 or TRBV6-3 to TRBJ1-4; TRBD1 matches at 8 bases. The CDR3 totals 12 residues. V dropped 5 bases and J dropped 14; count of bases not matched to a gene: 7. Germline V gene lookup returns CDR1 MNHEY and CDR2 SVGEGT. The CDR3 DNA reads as TGTGCCAGCAGTCGAGGACAGGGTCCCCTGTTTTTT. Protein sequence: CASSRGQGPLFF.

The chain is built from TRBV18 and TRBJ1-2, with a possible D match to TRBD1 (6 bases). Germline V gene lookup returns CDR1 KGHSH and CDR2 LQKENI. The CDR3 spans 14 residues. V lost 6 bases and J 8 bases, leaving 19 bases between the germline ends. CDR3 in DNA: TGTGCCAGCTCCTCCGGACAGCAGGACTTAGGCTACACCTTC. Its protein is CASSSGQQDLGYTF.

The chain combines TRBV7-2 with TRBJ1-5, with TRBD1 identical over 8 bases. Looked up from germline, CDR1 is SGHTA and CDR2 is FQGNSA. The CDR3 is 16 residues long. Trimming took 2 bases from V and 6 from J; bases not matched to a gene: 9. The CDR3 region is CASSLLPGQGTQPQHF. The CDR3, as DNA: TGTGCCAGCAGCTTACTTCCAGGACAGGGAACTCAGCCCCAGCATTTT. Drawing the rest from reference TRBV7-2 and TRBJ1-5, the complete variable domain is GAGVSQSPSNKVTEKGKDVELRCDPISGHTALYWYRQSLGQGLEFLIYFQGNSAPDKSGLPSDRFSAERTGGSVSTLTIQRTQQEDSAVYLCASSLLPGQGTQPQHFGDGTRLSIL.

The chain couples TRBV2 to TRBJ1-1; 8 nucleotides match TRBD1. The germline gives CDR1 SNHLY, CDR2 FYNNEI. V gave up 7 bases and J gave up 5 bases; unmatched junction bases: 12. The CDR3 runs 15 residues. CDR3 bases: TGTGCCAGCATTCTAGAGTTTCAGGGGGCAACTGAAGCTTTCTTT. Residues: CASILEFQGATEAFF.

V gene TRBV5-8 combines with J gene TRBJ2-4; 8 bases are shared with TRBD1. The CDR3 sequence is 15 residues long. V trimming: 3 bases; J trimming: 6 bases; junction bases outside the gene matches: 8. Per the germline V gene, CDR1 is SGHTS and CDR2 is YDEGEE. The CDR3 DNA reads TGTGCCAGCAGCTCCGGACAGGGAACAATAAACATTCAGTACTTC. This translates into CASSSGQGTINIQYF.

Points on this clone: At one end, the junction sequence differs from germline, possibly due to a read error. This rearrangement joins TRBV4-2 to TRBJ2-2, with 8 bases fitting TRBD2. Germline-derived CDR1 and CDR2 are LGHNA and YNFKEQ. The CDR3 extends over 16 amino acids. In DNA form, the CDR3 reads TGTGCCAGCAGCCAAGGCCAGCGGGGGAACGCCGGGGAGCTGTTTTTT. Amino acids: CASSQGQRGNAGELFF.

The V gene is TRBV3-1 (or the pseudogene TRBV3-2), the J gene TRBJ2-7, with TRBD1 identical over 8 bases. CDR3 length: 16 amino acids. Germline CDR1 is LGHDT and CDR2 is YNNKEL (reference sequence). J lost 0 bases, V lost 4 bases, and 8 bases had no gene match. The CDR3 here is CASSPWTGTSSYEQYF. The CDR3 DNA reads TGTGCCAGCAGCCCGTGGACAGGGACAAGCTCCTACGAGCAGTACTTC.

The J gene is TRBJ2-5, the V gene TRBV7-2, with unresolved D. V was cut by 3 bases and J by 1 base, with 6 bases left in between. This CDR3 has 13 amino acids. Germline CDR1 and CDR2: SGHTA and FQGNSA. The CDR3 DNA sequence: TGTGCCAGCAGCTTCTCTTTCCAAGAGACCCAGTACTTC. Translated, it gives CASSFSFQETQYF.

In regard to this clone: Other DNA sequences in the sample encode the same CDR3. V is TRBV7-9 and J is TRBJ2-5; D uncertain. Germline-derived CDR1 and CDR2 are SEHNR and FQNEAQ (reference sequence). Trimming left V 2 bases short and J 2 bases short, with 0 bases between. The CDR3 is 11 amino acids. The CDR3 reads CASSLQETQYF. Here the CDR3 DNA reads TGTGCCAGCAGCTTACAAGAGACCCAGTACTTC.

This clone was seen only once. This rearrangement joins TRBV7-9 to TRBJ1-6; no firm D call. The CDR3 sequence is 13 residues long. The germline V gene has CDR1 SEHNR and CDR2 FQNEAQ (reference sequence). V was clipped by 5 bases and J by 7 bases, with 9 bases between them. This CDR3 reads CASSPNQNSPLHF. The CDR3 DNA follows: TGTGCCAGCAGCCCAAATCAAAATTCACCCCTCCACTTT.